The 8 T cell receptor beta chains below come from one sample, sequenced in a study of T cell changes during pregnancy in multiple sclerosis. Measured with immunoSEQ multiplex PCR; TCRdb has only the in-frame clones, and not every one. This table has tens of thousands of clones, 90% to 95% appearing once. The sample here was CD8+ T cells from peripheral blood mononuclear cells, taken after pregnancy. Receptor source: a female donor with multiple sclerosis, enrolled in a pregnancy study.

This clone has a single count. The chain uses TRBV7-2 and TRBJ2-3; 7 nucleotides line up with TRBD2. CDR3 length: 16 residues. Germline V gene data show CDR1 as SGHTA and CDR2 as FQGNSA. V dropped 2 bases and J dropped 2; count of bases not matched to a gene: 7. The CDR3 sequence: CASSLYVGGVTDTQYF. CDR3 in DNA: TGTGCCAGCAGCTTATATGTGGGGGGGGTCACAGATACGCAGTATTTT.

The chain carries TRBV27 and TRBJ1-1; no clear D gene. Per germline, CDR1 MNHEY and CDR2 SMNVEV (reference sequence). With 2 bases removed from V and 6 bases from J, the gap between germline ends came to 7 bases. The CDR3 runs to 12 residues. CDR3 sequence reads: CASSLPGPEAFF. CDR3 in DNA: TGTGCCAGCAGTTTACCAGGTCCTGAAGCTTTCTTT.

This clone showed up just a few times. The chain uses TRBV7-3 and TRBJ2-2; 9 bases are a match to TRBD2. Germline-derived CDR1 and CDR2 are SGHTA and FQGTGA. The CDR3 has 15 residues. Unmatched junction bases numbered 3, after V lost 5 bases and J lost 2 bases. CDR3 sequence reads: CASSPLAGNTGELFF. CDR3 nucleotide sequence: TGTGCCAGCAGCCCCCTAGCGGGAAACACCGGGGAGCTGTTTTTT.

The gene calls are TRBV9 and TRBJ2-2, with TRBD1 identical over 7 bases. V was clipped by 5 bases and J by 1 base; unmatched bases: 14. This CDR3 has 18 residues. Germline CDR1 and CDR2: SGDLS and YYNGEE. The CDR3 sequence: CASSPYSSGQMNTGELFF. In DNA form, the CDR3 reads TGTGCCAGCAGTCCCTACTCATCGGGACAGATGAACACCGGGGAGCTGTTTTTT.

The chain employs TRBV7-9 and TRBJ1-2; tentatively, D is TRBD1 (5 bases). The length of the CDR3 is 16 residues. Trimming left V 2 bases short and J 2 bases short, with 15 bases between. Germline values: CDR1 SEHNR, CDR2 FQNEAQ (reference sequence). The CDR3 region has the DNA TGTGCCAGCAGCTTAATTTCAGGGAGGCTAAACTATGGCTACACCTTC. This translates into CASSLISGRLNYGYTF.

J is TRBJ2-7 and V is TRBV7-9; no firm D call. Trimming took 5 bases from V and 0 from J, leaving 11 bases between them. Germline-derived CDR1 and CDR2 are SEHNR and FQNEAQ (reference sequence). There are 14 residues in the CDR3. CDR3 amino acids: CASSLELSSYEQYF. The CDR3 DNA is TGTGCCAGCAGCCTAGAACTGAGCTCCTACGAGCAGTACTTC.

J is TRBJ2-7 and V is TRBV7-2; 8 bases align to TRBD1. Germline V gene sequence: CDR1 SGHTA, CDR2 FQGNSA. This CDR3 comprises 15 residues. After removal of 4 bases from V and 3 bases from J, the junction contained 8 bases not matched to a gene. The CDR3 is CASSYDRGYLYEQYF. The CDR3 bases are TGTGCCAGCAGCTACGACAGGGGCTACCTCTACGAGCAGTACTTC. Combining the CDR3 with reference TRBV7-2 and TRBJ2-7 gives the whole variable domain GAGVSQSPSNKVTEKGKDVELRCDPISGHTALYWYRQSLGQGLEFLIYFQGNSAPDKSGLPSDRFSAERTGGSVSTLTIQRTQQEDSAVYLCASSYDRGYLYEQYFGPGTRLTVT.

The chain employs TRBV5-1 and TRBJ2-7; 7 nucleotides line up with TRBD1. This CDR3 contains 13 residues. Per germline, CDR1 SGHRS and CDR2 YFSETQ. V trimming: 4 bases; J trimming: 7 bases; junction bases outside the gene matches: 8. CDR3 in DNA: TGCGCCAGCAGCCCCCGGACAGGTTTAGAGCAGTACTTC. This sequence encodes CASSPRTGLEQYF. The full variable domain, in which reference TRBV5-1 and TRBJ2-7 provide the parts outside the CDR3, is KAGVTQTPRYLIKTRGQQVTLSCSPISGHRSVSWYQQTPGQGLQFLFEYFSETQRNKGNFPGRFSGRQFSNSRSEMNVSTLELGDSALYLCASSPRTGLEQYFGPGTRLTVT.